Presented here are 16 T cell receptor beta chains from one specimen sequenced in a study of CD8 T cells in Susac syndrome. Reverse transcription of about 0.45 to 1 ug RNA was carried out with random hexamers. Each CDR3 protein is one row after TCRdb ran MiXCR on the immunoSEQ multiplex PCR reads. The table has 110,000 to 150,000 distinct CDR3 sequences, around 94% seen once. The sample comprised CD8+ T cells from PBMCs. Source of these receptors: a human donor in good health.

The chain employs TRBV4-3 and TRBJ1-1; D is ambiguous. Trimming cost V 0 bases and J 8 bases, with 10 bases left between them. The V gene's germline CDR1 is LGHNA and CDR2 YSLEER. There are 13 residues in the CDR3. CDR3 sequence reads: CASSQEFSLEAFF. The CDR3 bases are TGCGCCAGCAGCCAAGAATTCAGCTTAGAAGCTTTCTTT.

The rearrangement uses TRBV15 and TRBJ2-1, with TRBD1 matching 8 bases. This CDR3 comprises 15 residues. Germline values: CDR1 LNHNV, CDR2 YYDKDF (reference sequence). V lost 5 bases and J lost 5; bases outside the gene matches: 8. CDR3 sequence (DNA): TGTGCCACCAGCCGACCGGGACAGGCAGACAATGAGCAGTTCTTC. Its translation: CATSRPGQADNEQFF.

V is TRBV3-1 and J is TRBJ1-5, with 9 bases aligning to TRBD1. In germline, CDR1 is LGHDT, CDR2 YNNKEL (reference sequence). The CDR3 extends over 16 amino acids. The J segment lost 6 bases and the V segment lost 1 base, leaving 7 bases of the junction unmatched. In nucleotides, the CDR3 is TGTGCCAGCAGCCAAGGTGGACAGGGGATGGCTCAGCCCCAGCATTTT. This codes for CASSQGGQGMAQPQHF.

V gene TRBV28 combines with J gene TRBJ1-2; TRBD1 aligns across 7 bases. V shed 6 bases and J 0 bases; nucleotides not matched to a gene: 7. Germline assignment: CDR1 MDHEN and CDR2 SYDVKM. The CDR3 spans 15 residues. The chain's CDR3 is CASRLTGHSNYGYTF. CDR3 coding DNA: TGTGCCAGCAGACTGACAGGGCACTCTAACTATGGCTACACCTTC.

The chain employs TRBV29-1 and TRBJ2-1, with D maybe TRBD2 (6 bases). Germline V CDR1 and CDR2: SQVTM, ANQGSEA. This CDR3 has 14 residues. Trimming removed 3 bases at V and 7 bases at J, with 16 bases between. The CDR3 nucleotides read TGCAGCGTTGACCGGGAGTTTATGGAAAATGAGCAGTTCTTC. It encodes CSVDREFMENEQFF.

CDR3: CASSQDAAVQFF. CDR3 coding DNA: TGCGCCAGCAGCCAAGATGCGGCAGTGCAGTTCTTC. J is TRBJ2-1 and V is TRBV4-1, with D uncertain. The CDR3 extends over 12 amino acids. Trimming shortened V by 0 bases and J by 12 bases, and 9 bases separated the two germline ends. Germline V CDR1 and CDR2: MGHRA, YSYEKL.

This sequence joins TRBV3-1 and TRBJ2-1; D is tentatively TRBD1 or TRBD2 (6 bases each). This CDR3 has 15 residues. Germline lookup yields CDR1 LGHDT and CDR2 YNNKEL (reference sequence). Trimming pared 4 bases from V and 2 bases from J, leaving 12 bases between. This CDR3 reads CASSPRGEAYNEQFF. CDR3 bases: TGTGCCAGCAGCCCTAGGGGGGAGGCCTACAATGAGCAGTTCTTC.

The J gene is TRBJ2-7, the V gene TRBV30; D gene uncertain. The length of the CDR3 is 12 residues. Germline V lookup: CDR1 GTSNPN, CDR2 SVGIG (reference sequence). V was shortened by 2 bases and J by 5 bases, with 10 bases between the two germline ends. CDR3 protein: CAWSIRSDEQYF. The CDR3 DNA reads TGTGCCTGGAGTATTAGGTCGGACGAGCAGTACTTC. The variable domain in full, with the rest retrieved from reference TRBV30 and TRBJ2-7, is SQTIHQWPATLVQPVGSPLSLECTVEGTSNPNLYWYRQAAGRGLQLLFYSVGIGQISSEVPQNLSASRPQDRQFILSSKKLLLSDSGFYLCAWSIRSDEQYFGPGTRLTVT.

The chain is built from TRBV19 and TRBJ2-7, with 10 bases identical to TRBD2. This CDR3 contains 15 residues. Per the germline V gene, CDR1 is LNHDA and CDR2 is SQIVND (reference sequence). J gave up 6 bases and V 5 bases, and 10 bases lay outside the gene matches. The CDR3 DNA sequence: TGTGCCAGTAGTGTCGATAGCGGGAGGATCCGCGAGCAGTACTTC. Encoded protein: CASSVDSGRIREQYF.

This chain links TRBV7-6 with TRBJ2-7; D is unresolved. The CDR3 contains 15 residues. Trimming took 6 bases from V and 4 from J, leaving 19 bases between them. Germline-derived CDR1 and CDR2 are SGHVS and FNYEAQ. CDR3 amino acids: CASSLSPGLLYEQYF. CDR3 coding DNA: TGTGCCAGCAGTCTTAGCCCGGGCCTGCTATACGAGCAGTACTTC.

This chain uses TRBV27 with TRBJ1-1; D ambiguous. V lost 8 bases and J 1 base, leaving 5 bases between the germline ends. Germline V gives CDR1 MNHEY, CDR2 SMNVEV (reference sequence). The CDR3 has 11 residues. The CDR3 DNA follows: TGTGCCAGCTTTGCGAACACTGAAGCTTTCTTT. Translating it yields CASFANTEAFF.

This clonotype occurred a few times. The chain links TRBV19 to TRBJ1-1, with D perhaps TRBD1 (6 bases). V was shortened by 6 bases and J by 0 bases, with 11 bases between the two germline ends. Germline lookup yields CDR1 LNHDA and CDR2 SQIVND (reference sequence). The CDR3 length is 14 residues. The CDR3 nucleotides read TGTGCCAGTAGCGCACAGGGCCTGAACACTGAAGCTTTCTTT. Its translation: CASSAQGLNTEAFF.

The rearrangement joins TRBV6-5 to TRBJ2-5; weak D call: TRBD1 (6 bases). The CDR3 has 14 amino acids. V lost 3 bases and J lost 3, with 11 bases in between. CDR1 is MNHEY and CDR2 is SVGAGI in the germline V gene. The CDR3 here is CASSYSPGEETQYF. CDR3 nucleotide sequence: TGTGCCAGCAGTTATTCGCCAGGGGAAGAGACCCAGTACTTC.

The rearrangement uses TRBV29-1 and TRBJ2-1; D remains unclear. There are 13 residues in the CDR3. The V end lost 7 bases, the J end lost 8 bases, and 18 bases lay between the germline ends. The germline CDR1 and CDR2 sequences are SQVTM and ANQGSEA. CDR3 sequence reads: CSGVGFELHEQFF. CDR3 DNA: TGCAGCGGAGTTGGGTTCGAATTACATGAGCAGTTCTTC.

V usage is TRBV5-1 and J usage is TRBJ1-2, with TRBD1 identical over 9 bases. The CDR3 totals 15 residues. V shed 0 bases and J 5 bases; nucleotides not matched to a gene: 5. Germline lookup yields CDR1 SGHRS and CDR2 YFSETQ. The CDR3 is CASSLGDREVYGYTF. CDR3 DNA: TGCGCCAGCAGCTTGGGGGACAGGGAAGTTTATGGCTACACCTTC.

The chain combines TRBV19 with TRBJ2-1, with D unresolved. Germline values: CDR1 LNHDA, CDR2 SQIVND (reference sequence). The length of the CDR3 is 12 residues. V dropped 5 bases and J dropped 6 bases, with 8 bases sitting between them. The chain's CDR3 is CASSLTPNEQFF. DNA of the CDR3: TGTGCCAGTAGTCTGACTCCCAATGAGCAGTTCTTC.